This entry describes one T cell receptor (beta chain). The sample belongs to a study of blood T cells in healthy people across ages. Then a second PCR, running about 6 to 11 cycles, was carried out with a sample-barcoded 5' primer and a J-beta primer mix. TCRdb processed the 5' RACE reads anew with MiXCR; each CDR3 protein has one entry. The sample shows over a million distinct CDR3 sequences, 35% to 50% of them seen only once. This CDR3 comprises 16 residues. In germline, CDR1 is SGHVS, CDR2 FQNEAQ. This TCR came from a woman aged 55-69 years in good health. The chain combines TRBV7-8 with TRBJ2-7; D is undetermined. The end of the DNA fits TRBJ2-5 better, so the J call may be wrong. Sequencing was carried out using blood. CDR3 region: CASSLSRTDVRETQYF. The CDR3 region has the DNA TGTGCCAGCAGCTTATCCCGGACGGACGTGCGGGAGACCCAGTACTTC.